The 8 T cell receptor beta chains reported below all come from one sample, sequenced in a study of OX40 agonist ivuxolimab in advanced cancers. Produced via immunoSEQ multiplex PCR; TCRdb's table is partial and in-frame only. The sample yields tens of thousands of clones, under 90% seen once. Sequenced material: CD4+ or CD8+ T cells sorted from blood, taken in a trial of the OX40 agonist ivuxolimab. The receptors were gathered from an adult with an advanced solid tumor such as melanoma, head and neck, liver or kidney cancer.

The chain employs TRBV7-2 and TRBJ2-7; D possibly corresponds to TRBD2 (6 bases). Germline CDR1 reads SGHTA; CDR2 reads FQGNSA. V was shortened by 1 base and J by 2 bases, with 9 bases between the two germline ends. There are 14 residues in the CDR3. Written as DNA, the CDR3 is TGTGCCAGCAGCTTAGACGGGGGAGCCTACGAGCAGTACTTC. Amino acid sequence: CASSLDGGAYEQYF.

This chain uses TRBV7-2 with TRBJ2-1; D uncertain. Trimming removed 2 bases from V and 3 bases from J, with 8 bases in between. The CDR3 is 14 amino acids. The V gene's germline CDR1 is SGHTA and CDR2 FQGNSA. The CDR3 sequence is CASSLFDGYNEQFF. The CDR3 DNA sequence: TGTGCCAGCAGCTTATTCGACGGCTACAATGAGCAGTTCTTC.

The V and J genes are TRBV6-5 and TRBJ1-2, with TRBD1 as a possible D gene (6 bases). With 2 bases removed from V and 4 bases from J, the gap between germline ends came to 11 bases. Germline-derived CDR1 and CDR2 are MNHEY and SVGAGI. This CDR3 has 14 residues. CDR3 coding DNA: TGTGCCAGCAGTTACGAGGGGGGGGGCTATGGCTACACCTTC. Amino acids: CASSYEGGGYGYTF.

The V call is TRBV5-1, the J call TRBJ1-4; 9 bases map to TRBD1. This CDR3 has 15 amino acids. CDR1 is SGHRS and CDR2 is YFSETQ in the germline V gene. Losses at the gene ends were 0 bases for V and 8 bases for J; bases not matched to a gene: 5. CDR3 DNA: TGCGCCAGCAGCTTGGATTATGGGACAGGGGAAAAACTGTTTTTT. Translation: CASSLDYGTGEKLFF.

The chain is built from TRBV7-9 and TRBJ1-1, with D uncertain. V was clipped by 0 bases and J by 7 bases, with 9 bases between them. From germline, CDR1 is SEHNR and CDR2 FQNEAQ (reference sequence). The CDR3 spans 13 residues. CDR3 DNA sequence: TGTGCCAGCAGCTTAGCGTCCGCGAATGAAGCTTTCTTT. Protein product: CASSLASANEAFF.

This rearrangement joins TRBV28 to TRBJ1-2; no clear D. V gave up 6 bases and J gave up 0 bases, with 11 bases separating them. Germline assignment: CDR1 MDHEN and CDR2 SYDVKM. CDR3 length: 14 amino acids. CDR3 protein: CASSSGRTNYGYTF. Written as DNA, the CDR3 is TGTGCCAGCAGCTCCGGGAGGACTAACTATGGCTACACCTTC.

The chain recombines TRBV5-4 with TRBJ2-3; D possibly uses TRBD1 or TRBD2 (5 bases each). Germline CDR1 reads SGHNT; CDR2 reads YYREEE (reference sequence). V lost 3 bases and J lost 2, with 19 bases in between. This CDR3 has 17 amino acids. The CDR3 protein is CASSSRVGRINTDTQYF. The CDR3, as DNA: TGTGCCAGCAGCTCTCGGGTGGGACGGATAAACACAGATACGCAGTATTTT.

The chain employs TRBV11-3 and TRBJ2-3, with 9 bases that match TRBD1. The CDR3 spans 13 residues. Trimming cost V 5 bases and J 4 bases; bases outside gene matches: 1. CDR1 and CDR2 (germline): SGHNT, YENEEA. CDR3 DNA sequence: TGTGCCAGCAGCACAGGGGGCGCAGATACGCAGTATTTT. As protein: CASSTGGADTQYF. Full variable domain (rest looked up from reference TRBV11-3 and TRBJ2-3): EAGVVQSPRYKIIEKKQPVAFWCNPISGHNTLYWYLQNLGQGPELLIRYENEEAVDDSQLPKDRFSAERLKGVDSTLKIQPAELGDSAVYLCASSTGGADTQYFGPGTRLTVL.